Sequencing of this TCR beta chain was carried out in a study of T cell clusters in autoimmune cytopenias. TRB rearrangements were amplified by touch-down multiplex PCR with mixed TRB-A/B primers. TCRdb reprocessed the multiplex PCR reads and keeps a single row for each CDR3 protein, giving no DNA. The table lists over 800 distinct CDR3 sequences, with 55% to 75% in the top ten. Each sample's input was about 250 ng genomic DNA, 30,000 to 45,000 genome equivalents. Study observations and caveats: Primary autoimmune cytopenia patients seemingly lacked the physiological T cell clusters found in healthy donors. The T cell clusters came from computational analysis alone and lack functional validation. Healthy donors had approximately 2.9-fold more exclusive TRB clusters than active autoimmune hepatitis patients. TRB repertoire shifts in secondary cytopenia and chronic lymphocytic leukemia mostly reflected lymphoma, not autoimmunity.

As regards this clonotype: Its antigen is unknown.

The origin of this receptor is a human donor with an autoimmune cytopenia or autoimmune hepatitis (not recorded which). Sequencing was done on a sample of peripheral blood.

CDR3: CASTSGTGEAFF. The rearrangement links TRBV11-2 to TRBJ1-1; TCRdb proposes TRBD1, but this gene call is untestable without DNA. This CDR3 is 12 amino acids long. Germline CDR1 is SGHAT and CDR2 is FQNNGV.